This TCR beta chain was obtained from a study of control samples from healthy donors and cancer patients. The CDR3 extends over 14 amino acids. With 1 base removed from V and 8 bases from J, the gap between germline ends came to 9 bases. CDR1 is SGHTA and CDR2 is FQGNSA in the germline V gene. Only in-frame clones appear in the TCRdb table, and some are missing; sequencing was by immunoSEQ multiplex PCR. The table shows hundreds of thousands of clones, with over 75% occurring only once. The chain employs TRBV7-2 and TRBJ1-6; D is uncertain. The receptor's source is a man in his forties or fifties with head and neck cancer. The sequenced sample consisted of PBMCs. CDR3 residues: CASSLVPEDSPLHF. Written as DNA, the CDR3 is TGTGCCAGCAGCTTAGTCCCTGAAGATTCACCCCTCCACTTT.